A selection of T cell receptor beta chains follows, all from one sample in a study of blood T cell repertoires in COVID-19. TCRdb keeps only in-frame clones here, not all; method: immunoSEQ multiplex PCR. The repertoire includes approximately 180,000 clones, roughly nine tenths of them detected once, and about a fifth sits in the top ten. Sequencing input: peripheral blood. The receptor set was obtained from a man aged 60-69 years with active or convalescent COVID-19. Both conserved end residues are part of each CDR3. Each record gives: V gene, J gene, D gene, CDR3 protein, CDR3 DNA. The D gene is left open where the match is weak.

TRBV21-1	TRBJ1-1	.	CASSMNTLVCTEAFF	TGTGCCAGCAGCATGAATACGTTAGTCTGCACTGAAGCTTTCTTT
TRBV10-2	TRBJ2-7	TRBD1	CASGDVGQGRREQYF	TGCGCCAGCGGGGACGTGGGACAGGGACGAAGGGAGCAGTACTTC
TRBV20-1	TRBJ1-5	.	CSASPPSNQPQHF	TGCAGTGCTAGTCCCCCGAGCAATCAGCCCCAGCATTTT
TRBV18	TRBJ1-3	.	CASSPPTSIGATGNTIYF	TGTGCCAGCTCACCACCGACTTCTATAGGGGCTACAGGAAACACCATATATTTT
TRBV29-1	TRBJ2-5	.	CSVLKGGGAETQYF	TGCAGCGTCCTCAAAGGGGGGGGCGCAGAGACCCAGTACTTC
TRBV6-2/TRBV6-3	TRBJ1-6	.	CASSYGRGNSPLHF	TGTGCCAGCAGTTACGGCAGGGGAAATTCACCCCTCCACTTT
TRBV7-9	TRBJ1-2	TRBD1	CASSLAPRQGAGRGYTF	TGTGCCAGCAGCTTGGCCCCCCGACAGGGTGCGGGGCGTGGCTACACCTTC
TRBV19	TRBJ2-2	.	CASSAGPSLGELFF	TGTGCCAGTAGTGCGGGACCTTCGCTCGGGGAGCTGTTTTTT
TRBV10-3	TRBJ1-2	.	CAIAGVGNYGYTF	TGTGCCATCGCAGGGGTGGGTAACTATGGCTACACCTTC
TRBV7-6	TRBJ1-2	TRBD1	CASSSGGQGYGYTF	TGTGCCAGCAGCTCAGGGGGACAGGGATATGGCTACACCTTC
TRBV6-4	TRBJ2-4	.	CASPSQRPGKNIQYF	TGTGCCAGCCCATCTCAACGACCGGGCAAAAACATTCAGTACTTC
TRBV27	TRBJ1-2	.	CASSHYDRSYGYTF	TGTGCCAGCAGCCATTACGACAGGTCCTATGGCTACACCTTC
TRBV5-5	TRBJ1-5	.	CASSLSSWSPNQPQHF	TGTGCCAGCAGCTTGAGCAGTTGGAGCCCCAATCAGCCCCAGCATTTT
TRBV27	TRBJ2-2	TRBD1	CASSWGQGVGGELFF	TGTGCCAGCAGCTGGGGACAGGGTGTGGGCGGGGAGCTGTTTTTT
TRBV6-1	TRBJ2-6	.	CASSEASASGANVLTF	TGTGCCAGCAGTGAAGCTTCGGCTAGCGGGGCCAACGTCCTGACTTTC
TRBV10-3	TRBJ1-1	.	CAIKQGGGTEAFF	TGTGCCATCAAACAAGGGGGGGGAACTGAAGCTTTCTTT
TRBV9	TRBJ1-1	.	CASSLLTGLEAFF	TGTGCCAGCAGCCTACTAACAGGTCTTGAAGCTTTCTTT
TRBV5-1	TRBJ2-5	TRBD1	CASSLDRGQETQYF	TGCGCCAGCAGCTTGGACAGGGGCCAAGAGACCCAGTACTTC
TRBV20-1	TRBJ2-7	TRBD1	CSAGTGDEQYF	TGCAGTGCGGGGACAGGGGACGAGCAGTACTTC
TRBV2	TRBJ2-7	TRBD1	CASSSTGGRGEQYF	TGTGCCAGCAGTTCGACAGGGGGACGGGGCGAGCAGTACTTC
TRBV12-5	TRBJ2-7	TRBD1	CASGSGQVGAYEQYF	TGTGCTAGTGGTTCCGGACAGGTGGGGGCCTACGAGCAGTACTTC
TRBV5-1	TRBJ1-1	.	CASSLNAGNTEAFF	TGCGCCAGCAGCTTGAATGCAGGGAACACTGAAGCTTTCTTT
TRBV7-8	TRBJ2-6	TRBD1	CASSLDRVGANVLTF	TGTGCCAGCAGCCTTGACAGGGTTGGGGCCAACGTCCTGACTTTC
TRBV4-1	TRBJ2-2	.	CASSQSPSGGELFF	TGCGCCAGCAGCCAATCCCCTAGTGGCGGGGAGCTGTTTTTT
TRBV25-1	TRBJ2-1	TRBD2	CASSTSGVHNEQFF	TGTGCCAGCAGTACTAGCGGGGTACACAATGAGCAGTTCTTC
TRBV5-4	TRBJ1-1	TRBD1	CASTGTGGSEAFF	TGTGCCAGCACCGGGACAGGGGGCTCTGAAGCTTTCTTT
TRBV5-1	TRBJ2-5	TRBD1	CASSLEGQDETQYF	TGCGCCAGCAGCTTGGAGGGACAGGACGAGACCCAGTACTTC
TRBV10-3	TRBJ2-3	TRBD2	CAISESGSGGTDTQYF	TGTGCCATCAGTGAGTCTGGTAGCGGGGGTACAGATACGCAGTATTTT
TRBV5-1	TRBJ1-2	.	CASSLSSGLHGYTF	TGCGCCAGCAGCTTGAGTTCTGGACTCCATGGCTACACCTTC
TRBV28	TRBJ1-5	TRBD1	CASSMRQGEHQPQHF	TGTGCCAGCAGTATGAGACAGGGGGAGCATCAGCCCCAGCATTTT